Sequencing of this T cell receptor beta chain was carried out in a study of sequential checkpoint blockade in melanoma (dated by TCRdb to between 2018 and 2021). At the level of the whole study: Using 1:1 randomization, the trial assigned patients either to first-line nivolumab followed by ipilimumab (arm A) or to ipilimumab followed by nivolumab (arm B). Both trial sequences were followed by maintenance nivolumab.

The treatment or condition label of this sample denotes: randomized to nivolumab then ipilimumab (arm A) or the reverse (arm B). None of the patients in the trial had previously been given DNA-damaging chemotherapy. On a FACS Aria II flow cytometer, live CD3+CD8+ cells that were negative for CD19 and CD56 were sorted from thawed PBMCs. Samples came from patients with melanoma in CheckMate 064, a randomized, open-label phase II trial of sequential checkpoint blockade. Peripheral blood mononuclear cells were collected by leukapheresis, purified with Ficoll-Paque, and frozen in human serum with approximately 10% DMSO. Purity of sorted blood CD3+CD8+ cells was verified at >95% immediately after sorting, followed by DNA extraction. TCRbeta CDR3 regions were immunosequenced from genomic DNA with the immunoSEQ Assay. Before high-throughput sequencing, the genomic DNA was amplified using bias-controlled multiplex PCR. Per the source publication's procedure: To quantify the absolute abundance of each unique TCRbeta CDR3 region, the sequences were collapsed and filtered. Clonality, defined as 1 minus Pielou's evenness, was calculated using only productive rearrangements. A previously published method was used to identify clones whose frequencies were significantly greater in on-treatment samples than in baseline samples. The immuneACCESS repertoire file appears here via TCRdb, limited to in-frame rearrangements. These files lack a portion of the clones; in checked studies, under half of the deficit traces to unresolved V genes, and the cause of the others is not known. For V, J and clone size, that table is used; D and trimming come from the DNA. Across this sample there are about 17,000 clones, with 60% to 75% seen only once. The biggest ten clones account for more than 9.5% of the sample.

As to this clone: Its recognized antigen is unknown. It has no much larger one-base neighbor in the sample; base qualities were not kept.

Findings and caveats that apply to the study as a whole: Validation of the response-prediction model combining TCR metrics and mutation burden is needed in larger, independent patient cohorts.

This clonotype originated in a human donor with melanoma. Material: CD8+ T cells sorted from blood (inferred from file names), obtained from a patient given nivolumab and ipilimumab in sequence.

The CDR3 reads as follows: CASSPLTGQSSYNEQFF. The sequence in DNA is TGTGCCAGCAGCCCACTGACAGGGCAAAGCTCCTACAATGAGCAGTTCTTC. Recombination joined TRBV11-3 with TRBJ2-1; 7 bases in the junction line up with TRBD1. The cysteine opens and the phenylalanine closes a CDR3 of 17 amino acids. CDR3 DNA only is kept here, 51 bases in frame from base 1. For this chain, trimming is 5 bases at the V end and 0 bases at the J end, and the number of junction bases without a gene match is 10. Looking up the germline V gene yields CDR1 SGHNT and CDR2 YENEEA. Where the CDR3 stops, the reference TRBV11-3 and TRBJ2-1 genes take over; the full variable domain is EAGVVQSPRYKIIEKKQPVAFWCNPISGHNTLYWYLQNLGQGPELLIRYENEEAVDDSQLPKDRFSAERLKGVDSTLKIQPAELGDSAVYLCASSPLTGQSSYNEQFFGPGTRLTVL.